What follows are 32 T cell receptor beta chains derived from one specimen sequenced in a study of blood T cell repertoires in COVID-19. TCRdb's copy holds only in-frame clones and misses some; the assay was immunoSEQ multiplex PCR. This table holds around 140,000 clones, roughly 89% found once. The sample comprised peripheral blood. The receptors stem from a man aged 25-45 years with COVID-19, enrolled during active disease.

The rearrangement uses TRBV12-3 or TRBV12-4 and TRBJ1-2; 7 bases are a match to TRBD1. V lost 8 bases to trimming and J lost 5 bases; unmatched junction nucleotides: 8. The CDR3 totals 13 residues. The CDR3 loop is CASRAGTAYGYTF. The CDR3 coding sequence is TGTGCCAGCCGCGCCGGGACAGCTTATGGCTACACCTTC.

This sequence joins TRBV9 and TRBJ2-4; D is perhaps TRBD1 (5 bases). V lost 3 bases to trimming and J lost 8 bases, with 12 bases between them. In germline, CDR1 is SGDLS, CDR2 YYNGEE. This CDR3 has 13 residues. CDR3 in DNA: TGTGCCAGCAGCGACCCGACGACAGACATTCAGTACTTC. Its translation: CASSDPTTDIQYF.

The chain carries TRBV2 and TRBJ2-7, with 13 nucleotides matching TRBD2. V lost 6 bases, J lost 6 bases, and 5 bases stayed unmatched. Germline-derived CDR1 and CDR2 are SNHLY and FYNNEI. The CDR3 consists of 14 residues. This CDR3 reads CASRGTSGKSEQYF. The CDR3 DNA reads TGTGCCAGCAGGGGGACTAGCGGGAAGAGCGAGCAGTACTTC.

The chain recombines TRBV4-1 with TRBJ2-3; a weak D match, TRBD2 (5 bases). The germline V gene has CDR1 MGHRA and CDR2 YSYEKL. The length of the CDR3 is 12 residues. The V gene lost 1 base and the J gene lost 10 bases, with 9 bases spanning the gap. The CDR3 sequence is CASSQARGPQYF. In DNA form, the CDR3 reads TGCGCCAGCAGCCAAGCCCGGGGTCCGCAGTATTTT.

The rearrangement uses TRBV6-2 or TRBV6-3 and TRBJ2-7; 7 bases align to TRBD2. Germline V CDR1 and CDR2: MNHEY, SVGEGT. The J segment lost 3 bases and the V segment lost 0 bases, leaving 17 bases of the junction unmatched. There are 19 residues in the CDR3. The CDR3 sequence: CASSYSQVGEGSPGYEQYF. The CDR3, as DNA: TGTGCCAGCAGTTACTCGCAGGTTGGGGAGGGATCTCCCGGCTACGAGCAGTACTTC.

This chain joins TRBV5-6 and TRBJ2-7, with a weak D call TRBD1 (6 bases). CDR3 length: 13 residues. Germline V gene lookup returns CDR1 SGHDT and CDR2 YYEEEE. The CDR3 bases are TGTGCTACCTCACAGGGCGGAAGCTACGAGCAGTACTTC. Translation gives CATSQGGSYEQYF.

V is TRBV5-1 and J is TRBJ2-3, with D possibly TRBD1 on 6 matching bases. The CDR3 has 14 residues. Between the trimmed V and J ends, which lost 0 bases and 3 bases, there was a span of 8 bases. Germline V gene data show CDR1 as SGHRS and CDR2 as YFSETQ. As DNA, the CDR3 is TGCGCCAGCAGCTTGGGACAGGATACAGATACGCAGTATTTT. It is translated as CASSLGQDTDTQYF.

This chain connects TRBV2 to TRBJ2-7; TRBD1 matches 7 bases. The CDR3 contains 14 residues. The J segment lost 1 base and the V segment lost 2 bases, leaving 2 bases of the junction unmatched. Germline loops: CDR1 SNHLY, CDR2 FYNNEI. This chain's CDR3 is CASSESRGSYEQYF. CDR3 coding DNA: TGTGCCAGCAGTGAAAGCAGGGGGTCCTACGAGCAGTACTTC.

The rearrangement uses TRBV28 and TRBJ2-1; no clear D gene. The CDR3 extends over 12 amino acids. Germline lookup yields CDR1 MDHEN and CDR2 SYDVKM. V lost 4 bases and J lost 12, with 13 bases in between. In nucleotides, the CDR3 is TGTGCCAGCAGTTCCGACTGGTTCAGGCAGTTCTTC. Translated, it gives CASSSDWFRQFF.

The J gene is TRBJ2-1, the V gene TRBV11-2; D is possibly TRBD2 (6 bases). V gave up 8 bases and J gave up 8 bases, with 13 bases separating them. There are 12 residues in the CDR3. CDR1 is SGHAT and CDR2 is FQNNGV in the germline V gene. The CDR3 protein is CASAGRLDEQFF. The CDR3 coding sequence is TGTGCCAGCGCAGGGAGGTTAGATGAGCAGTTCTTC.

The chain employs TRBV18 and TRBJ2-7; TRBD2 aligns across 7 bases. Germline CDR1 and CDR2: KGHSH and LQKENI. V trimming: 2 bases; J trimming: 6 bases; junction bases outside the gene matches: 4. The CDR3 extends over 13 amino acids. CDR3 coding DNA: TGTGCCAGCTCACCAGGCAGGGAGGGCGAGCAGTACTTC. As protein: CASSPGREGEQYF.

The table lists this clone with a count of one. The DNA of the CDR3 is TGTGCCATCAGTGAGTCGGACAGGCCCGCCTATGGCTACACCTTC. This encodes CAISESDRPAYGYTF. The V and J genes are TRBV10-3 and TRBJ1-2, with 7 positions matching TRBD1. Germline CDR1 is ENHRY and CDR2 is SYGVKD. The J segment lost 4 bases and the V segment lost 0 bases, leaving 5 bases of the junction unmatched. This CDR3 region has 15 residues.

The rearrangement uses TRBV3-1 (or the pseudogene TRBV3-2) and TRBJ2-3, with 7 positions matching TRBD2. Germline trimming cut 4 bases from V and 1 base from J; bases unmatched to any gene: 17. CDR1 LGHDT and CDR2 YNNKEL come from the germline V gene (reference sequence). The length of the CDR3 is 19 residues. DNA of the CDR3: TGTGCCAGCAGCCTGCAGATGGCTAGCGGAGGCCTTCGCACAGATACGCAGTATTTT. Protein: CASSLQMASGGLRTDTQYF.

The genes are TRBV5-1 and TRBJ2-5, with 8 bases aligning to TRBD1. This CDR3 region has 16 residues. V lost 4 bases and J lost 2; bases outside the gene matches: 10. Germline CDR1 reads SGHRS; CDR2 reads YFSETQ. The CDR3 sequence: CASSTGQGAIQETQYF. Here the CDR3 DNA reads TGCGCCAGCAGCACGGGCCAGGGGGCGATACAAGAGACCCAGTACTTC.

J is TRBJ2-6 and V is TRBV24-1; D call uncertain. Germline CDR1 KGHDR, CDR2 SFDVKD. The CDR3 has 14 amino acids. Trimming removed 4 bases at V and 3 bases at J, with 6 bases between. DNA of the CDR3: TGTGCCACCAGTGACCTCAGTGGGGCCAACGTCCTGACTTTC. Amino acids: CATSDLSGANVLTF.

The chain employs TRBV5-5 and TRBJ2-7; 9 nucleotides line up with TRBD1. There are 14 residues in the CDR3. Trimming cost V 4 bases and J 0 bases; bases outside gene matches: 2. Germline V lookup: CDR1 SGHKS, CDR2 YYEKEE (reference sequence). CDR3 region: CASSPGQGSYEQYF. CDR3 in DNA: TGTGCCAGCAGCCCGGGACAGGGCTCCTACGAGCAGTACTTC.

The chain recombines TRBV2 with TRBJ2-7; weak D call: TRBD1 (5 bases). The length of the CDR3 is 16 residues. From germline, CDR1 is SNHLY and CDR2 FYNNEI. The V gene lost 6 bases and the J gene lost 3 bases, with 21 bases spanning the gap. The CDR3 protein is CASRIDRTKVNYEQYF. CDR3 DNA sequence: TGTGCCAGCAGGATAGACAGAACTAAAGTAAACTACGAGCAGTACTTC.

The chain is built from TRBV20-1 and TRBJ2-7; 7 bases are shared with TRBD2. The V gene's germline CDR1 is DFQATT and CDR2 SNEGSKA (reference sequence). This CDR3 has 10 residues. Unmatched junction bases numbered 2, after V lost 6 bases and J lost 6 bases. In DNA form, the CDR3 reads TGCAGTGCGGGGGAGGGCGAGCAGTACTTC. Encoded protein: CSAGEGEQYF.

This chain connects TRBV2 to TRBJ1-6, with 7 bases lining up with TRBD1. Trimming cost V 7 bases and J 6 bases; bases outside gene matches: 12. Per germline, CDR1 SNHLY and CDR2 FYNNEI. The CDR3 extends over 16 amino acids. DNA of the CDR3: TGTGCCAGCACCGAATTGGCAGGGGGAACTAATTCACCCCTCCACTTT. The encoded protein is CASTELAGGTNSPLHF.

The count of this clone is one. The gene calls are TRBV28 and TRBJ2-5, with 11 bases fitting TRBD1. J was trimmed by 4 bases and V by 4 bases; bases with no gene match: 2. CDR1 and CDR2 (germline): MDHEN, SYDVKM. The CDR3 is 14 amino acids. CDR3 in DNA: TGTGCCAGCAGTTGGGACAGGGGGGGAGAGACCCAGTACTTC. Encoded protein: CASSWDRGGETQYF. Combining the CDR3 with reference TRBV28 and TRBJ2-5 gives the whole variable domain DVKVTQSSRYLVKRTGEKVFLECVQDMDHENMFWYRQDPGLGLRLIYFSYDVKMKEKGDIPEGYSVSREKKERFSLILESASTNQTSMYLCASSWDRGGETQYFGPGTRLLVL.

The rearrangement links TRBV6-5 to TRBJ2-5; the D gene is possibly TRBD2 (6 bases). CDR3 length equals 12 residues. The germline gives CDR1 MNHEY, CDR2 SVGAGI. Deletions cut 5 bases from V and 10 bases from J, with 14 bases between. The CDR3 loop is CASSPSREDQYF. In DNA form, the CDR3 reads TGTGCCAGCAGTCCCTCCAGGGAGGACCAGTACTTC.

To note about this clone: One end of the junction is discordant with germline, which a read error may explain. This chain's CDR3 is CSVLTVTQYF. The CDR3 nucleotides are TGCAGCGTTCTTACAGTTACGCAGTATTTT. The V and J genes are TRBV29-1 and TRBJ2-3, with no clear D. This CDR3 comprises 10 residues. The germline CDR1 and CDR2 sequences are SQVTM and ANQGSEA.

The CDR3 protein is CASSVDSGNYGYTF. CDR3 nucleotides: TGTGCCAGCAGCGTAGATTCAGGGAACTATGGCTACACCTTC. This chain connects TRBV9 to TRBJ1-2, with a possible D match to TRBD1 (5 bases). This CDR3 has 14 residues. The V end lost 0 bases, the J end lost 2 bases, and 8 bases lay between the germline ends. Germline CDR1 SGDLS, CDR2 YYNGEE.

The chain recombines TRBV6-5 with TRBJ1-2, with D maybe TRBD1 (6 bases). The CDR3 is made up of 13 amino acids. Per germline, CDR1 MNHEY and CDR2 SVGAGI. Deletions cut 6 bases from V and 7 bases from J, with 15 bases between. The chain's CDR3 is CASRKAGGSGYTF. In DNA, the CDR3 is TGTGCCAGCAGAAAAGCGGGGGGCAGTGGCTACACCTTC.

J is TRBJ1-5 and V is TRBV2; TRBD1 agrees at 9 bases. V was pared by 6 bases and J by 6 bases, with 0 bases of the junction left unmatched. This CDR3 has 12 amino acids. Germline V CDR1 and CDR2: SNHLY, FYNNEI. CDR3 region: CASRDRGQPQHF. Written as DNA, the CDR3 is TGTGCCAGCAGGGACAGGGGTCAGCCCCAGCATTTT.

This sequence joins TRBV7-2 and TRBJ2-1; the match to TRBD2 covers 7 bases. The CDR3 has 17 amino acids. The V and J ends lost 1 base and 2 bases, in that order; junction bases with no gene match: 8. Germline assignment: CDR1 SGHTA and CDR2 FQGNSA. CDR3 bases: TGTGCCAGCAGCTTAGTTTCGGTCGGGAGGACCTACAATGAGCAGTTCTTC. This translates into CASSLVSVGRTYNEQFF.

The chain recombines TRBV28 with TRBJ1-2; 7 positions match TRBD1. Germline CDR1 MDHEN, CDR2 SYDVKM. The V and J ends lost 8 bases and 8 bases, in that order; junction bases with no gene match: 8. The CDR3 consists of 12 residues. The CDR3 reads CASVQGSEGYTF. DNA for the CDR3: TGTGCCAGCGTACAGGGGTCGGAAGGCTACACCTTC.

This chain links TRBV4-2 with TRBJ2-1; 8 positions match TRBD2. The V gene end was trimmed by 0 bases and the J gene end by 8 bases; junction bases not matched to a gene: 15. This CDR3 has 18 residues. Germline assignment: CDR1 LGHNA and CDR2 YNFKEQ. The CDR3 DNA sequence: TGTGCCAGCAGCCAAGATCCGGGCATACGGGAGGGCCGCGATGAGCAGTTCTTC. This gives the protein CASSQDPGIREGRDEQFF.

The gene calls are TRBV3-1 (or the pseudogene TRBV3-2) and TRBJ2-3; TRBD2 matches 12 bases. This CDR3 spans 16 amino acids. Germline CDR1 is LGHDT and CDR2 is YNNKEL (reference sequence). Trimming cost V 1 base and J 6 bases; bases outside gene matches: 5. Written as DNA, the CDR3 is TGTGCCAGCAGCCAAGGGGGGACTAGCGGGCCGGATACGCAGTATTTT. Translated: CASSQGGTSGPDTQYF.

J is TRBJ1-1 and V is TRBV28; D remains ambiguous. Trimming removed 5 bases from V and 4 bases from J, with 11 bases in between. The CDR3 loop spans 13 amino acids. Germline loops: CDR1 MDHEN, CDR2 SYDVKM. CDR3 nucleotide sequence: TGTGCCAGCAGTGGACTGTCTGGCACTGAAGCTTTCTTT. Translating it yields CASSGLSGTEAFF. Based on the CDR3 plus reference TRBV28 and TRBJ1-1, the full variable domain is DVKVTQSSRYLVKRTGEKVFLECVQDMDHENMFWYRQDPGLGLRLIYFSYDVKMKEKGDIPEGYSVSREKKERFSLILESASTNQTSMYLCASSGLSGTEAFFGQGTRLTVV.

The chain is built from TRBV4-2 and TRBJ2-1, with TRBD2 identical over 9 bases. This CDR3 is built from 16 residues. Germline-derived CDR1 and CDR2 are LGHNA and YNFKEQ. V shed 1 base, J shed 7 bases, and the junction held 8 bases outside the gene matches. For the CDR3, the DNA is TGTGCCAGCAGCCAAGCATTGGCGGGAGGGATGAATGAGCAGTTCTTC. Its protein is CASSQALAGGMNEQFF.

This clone was detected only a few times. The chain is built from TRBV5-4 and TRBJ2-2; 10 bases agree with TRBD2. Per germline, CDR1 SGHNT and CDR2 YYREEE (reference sequence). The CDR3 is made up of 16 amino acids. V gave up 3 bases and J gave up 1 base; unmatched junction bases: 3. This chain's CDR3 is CASSSKREGNTGELFF. The CDR3 nucleotides read TGTGCCAGCAGCTCGAAGCGGGAGGGGAACACCGGGGAGCTGTTTTTT.